Given below is one T cell receptor beta chain in context. This sample was included in a study of T cell responses to AZD1222 COVID-19 vaccine. The CDR3 totals 16 residues. Trimming at V came to 1 base and at J to 10 bases, leaving 11 bases not matched to a gene. Per the germline V gene, CDR1 is LNHDA and CDR2 is SQIVND (reference sequence). Method: immunoSEQ multiplex PCR; TCRdb's copy keeps in-frame clones and lacks some. Among about 140,000 clones, around 90% were seen once, and the ten largest hold over 1.3%. This receptor was identified in an adult in good health. This rearrangement joins TRBV19 to TRBJ2-1; 9 bases map to TRBD2. Sequencing was performed on peripheral blood, taken on day 0 of AZD1222 vaccination. This CDR3 reads CASSIAGGRAGGEQFF. The CDR3 DNA sequence: TGTGCCAGTAGTATAGCGGGCGGGAGGGCCGGTGGGGAGCAGTTCTTC.